These 14 T cell receptor beta chains were sequenced from one sample in a study of T cells in tumors after PD-1 blockade. Measured with immunoSEQ multiplex PCR; TCRdb has only the in-frame clones, and not every one. The repertoire holds about 59,000 clones, with about four fifths as singletons. Sequencing was performed on PBMCs, taken before anti-PD-1 treatment. These receptors were taken from a human donor with basal cell carcinoma.

The V call is TRBV6-1, the J call TRBJ1-5; possible D gene TRBD1, 5 bases. CDR1 and CDR2 from the germline V gene are MNHNS and SASEGT. This CDR3 comprises 17 residues. Trimming left V 4 bases short and J 3 bases short, with 19 bases between. The CDR3 reads CASSVDRGRGSNQPQHF. CDR3 nucleotide sequence: TGTGCCAGCAGTGTTGATCGGGGTAGGGGTTCCAATCAGCCCCAGCATTTT.

This clone was found a few times. J is TRBJ2-4 and V is TRBV6-5, with no clear D. There are 14 residues in the CDR3. Trimming left V 7 bases short and J 1 base short, with 11 bases between. The germline gives CDR1 MNHEY, CDR2 SVGAGI. In DNA, the CDR3 is TGTGCCAGCACCCCGACATTGGCCAAAAACATTCAGTACTTC. Translated, it gives CASTPTLAKNIQYF.

The chain is built from TRBV28 and TRBJ2-5; 7 nucleotides agree with TRBD2. V lost 3 bases to trimming and J lost 1 base; unmatched junction nucleotides: 2. Germline V gives CDR1 MDHEN, CDR2 SYDVKM. This CDR3 is built from 14 residues. The CDR3 region has the DNA TGTGCCAGCAGTTTTGGGGGGGGCCAAGAGACCCAGTACTTC. Protein product: CASSFGGGQETQYF.

The chain is built from TRBV5-1 and TRBJ2-3; 10 bases fit TRBD2. There are 16 residues in the CDR3. Germline-derived CDR1 and CDR2 are SGHRS and YFSETQ. V lost 5 bases to trimming and J lost 2 bases; unmatched junction nucleotides: 8. The CDR3 DNA reads as TGCGCCAGCAGACTTAGCGGGGGGCAAAACACAGATACGCAGTATTTT. Amino acid sequence: CASRLSGGQNTDTQYF.

The genes are TRBV29-1 and TRBJ1-1; D is unresolved. Trimming shortened V by 6 bases and J by 1 base, and 6 bases separated the two germline ends. Germline loops: CDR1 SQVTM, CDR2 ANQGSEA. The CDR3 has 11 residues. The CDR3 DNA is TGCAGCGTGGCAAAGAACACTGAAGCTTTCTTT. It is translated as CSVAKNTEAFF.

The chain has TRBV20-1 and TRBJ2-7; D is unclear. This CDR3 is built from 11 residues. CDR1 is DFQATT, CDR2 SNEGSKA, per germline (reference sequence). The V end was cut by 0 bases, the J end by 10 bases, with 10 bases between. This chain's CDR3 is CSAREDRVQYF. CDR3 nucleotide sequence: TGCAGTGCTAGAGAGGACCGGGTTCAGTACTTC.

The J gene is TRBJ2-3, the V gene TRBV5-1; weak D call: TRBD2 (6 bases). Per germline, CDR1 SGHRS and CDR2 YFSETQ. This CDR3 region has 14 residues. V gave up 1 base and J gave up 6 bases, with 12 bases separating them. CDR3 nucleotide sequence: TGCGCCAGCAGCTTGCAGCGGGCCCCGGATACGCAGTATTTT. It translates to CASSLQRAPDTQYF. Filled out from reference TRBV5-1 and TRBJ2-3, the complete variable domain reads KAGVTQTPRYLIKTRGQQVTLSCSPISGHRSVSWYQQTPGQGLQFLFEYFSETQRNKGNFPGRFSGRQFSNSRSEMNVSTLELGDSALYLCASSLQRAPDTQYFGPGTRLTVL.

This chain connects TRBV6-1 to TRBJ2-4; 10 bases agree with TRBD2. V dropped 4 bases and J dropped 0; count of bases not matched to a gene: 15. CDR3 length: 20 residues. Germline lookup yields CDR1 MNHNS and CDR2 SASEGT. The CDR3 loop reads CASSGYTSGEGKLAKNIQYF. CDR3 nucleotide sequence: TGTGCCAGCAGTGGCTATACTAGCGGGGAGGGAAAATTAGCCAAAAACATTCAGTACTTC.

This rearrangement joins TRBV27 to TRBJ2-2, with 11 bases lining up with TRBD2. Trimming cost V 3 bases and J 3 bases; bases outside gene matches: 3. Germline values: CDR1 MNHEY, CDR2 SMNVEV (reference sequence). This CDR3 spans 16 amino acids. The CDR3 region is CASSFLAGGHTGELFF. CDR3 coding DNA: TGTGCCAGCAGTTTTTTAGCGGGGGGGCACACCGGGGAGCTGTTTTTT.

This chain connects TRBV19 to TRBJ1-1; 7 positions match TRBD1. The CDR3 totals 15 residues. V trimming: 5 bases; J trimming: 4 bases; junction bases outside the gene matches: 10. The germline V gene has CDR1 LNHDA and CDR2 SQIVND (reference sequence). The CDR3 here is CASSVTGVRITEAFF. CDR3 in DNA: TGTGCCAGTAGTGTTACAGGGGTGAGGATCACTGAAGCTTTCTTT.

The chain links TRBV7-3 to TRBJ2-7; D assignment may be TRBD1 or TRBD2 (5 bases each). Germline loops: CDR1 SGHTA, CDR2 FQGTGA. With 0 bases removed from V and 5 bases from J, the gap between germline ends came to 20 bases. The CDR3 has 17 amino acids. The CDR3 loop reads CASSLTAGTSTAHEQYF. The CDR3, as DNA: TGTGCCAGCAGCTTAACGGCCGGGACCTCAACCGCCCACGAGCAGTACTTC. Full variable domain (remainder filled in from reference TRBV7-3 and TRBJ2-7): GAGVSQTPSNKVTEKGKYVELRCDPISGHTALYWYRQSLGQGPEFLIYFQGTGAADDSGLPNDRFFAVRPEGSVSTLKIQRTERGDSAVYLCASSLTAGTSTAHEQYFGPGTRLTVT.

V is TRBV6-1 and J is TRBJ2-6, with TRBD1 matching 8 bases. Losses at the gene ends were 1 base for V and 1 base for J; bases not matched to a gene: 0. The length of the CDR3 is 16 residues. Germline V gives CDR1 MNHNS, CDR2 SASEGT. The CDR3 sequence is CASSEGTGSGANVLTF. CDR3 nucleotides: TGTGCCAGCAGTGAAGGGACAGGGTCTGGGGCCAACGTCCTGACTTTC.

This sequence joins TRBV6-5 and TRBJ1-2, with a tentative D call TRBD1 (6 bases). Germline lookup yields CDR1 MNHEY and CDR2 SVGAGI. The length of the CDR3 is 14 residues. Trimming cost V 0 bases and J 5 bases, with 10 bases left between them. CDR3 protein: CASSYSGQMYGYTF. DNA of the CDR3: TGTGCCAGCAGTTACTCCGGACAGATGTATGGCTACACCTTC.

The chain links TRBV5-1 to TRBJ1-1; D uncertain. Germline CDR1 SGHRS, CDR2 YFSETQ. V lost 1 base, J lost 11 bases, and 12 bases lay in between. CDR3 size: 12 residues. The chain's CDR3 is CASSLNGERAFF. The CDR3, as DNA: TGCGCCAGCAGCTTGAACGGTGAGAGGGCTTTCTTT. The entire variable domain, with the rest obtained from reference TRBV5-1 and TRBJ1-1, is as follows: KAGVTQTPRYLIKTRGQQVTLSCSPISGHRSVSWYQQTPGQGLQFLFEYFSETQRNKGNFPGRFSGRQFSNSRSEMNVSTLELGDSALYLCASSLNGERAFFGQGTRLTVV.